The 31 T cell receptor beta chains presented below share a single source sample, sequenced in a study of cytomegalovirus exposure and HLA in healthy donors. Amplification used 60 Vbeta primers and 13 Jbeta primers. Here immunoSEQ multiplex PCR was the method, and the copy in TCRdb shows in-frame clones only, minus some. Of more than 50,000 clones in the sample, roughly 73% were seen once. The source material was PBMCs. These receptors were obtained from a woman between 35 and 50 years old in good health and CMV-seropositive.

The J gene is TRBJ1-1, the V gene TRBV6-5; 8 nucleotides line up with TRBD1. The trim removed 5 bases at V and 7 bases at J, leaving 6 bases unmatched. The CDR3 loop spans 13 amino acids. CDR1 MNHEY and CDR2 SVGAGI come from the germline V gene. The CDR3 here is CASSQRTGREAFF. The CDR3 DNA is TGTGCCAGCAGTCAGAGGACAGGGCGTGAAGCTTTCTTT.

The chain uses TRBV15 and TRBJ1-2, with 11 bases aligning to TRBD1. The CDR3 loop spans 17 amino acids. J lost 5 bases, V lost 0 bases, and 8 bases had no gene match. CDR1 and CDR2 from the germline V gene are LNHNV and YYDKDF (reference sequence). CDR3 nucleotide sequence: TGTGCCACCAGCAGAGATTATGGACAGGGGGCAGGGTATGGCTACACCTTC. This translates into CATSRDYGQGAGYGYTF.

The chain has TRBV2 and TRBJ2-7, with D possibly matching TRBD1 (5 bases). The CDR3 extends over 13 amino acids. The germline CDR1 and CDR2 sequences are SNHLY and FYNNEI. Trimming took 9 bases from V and 9 from J, leaving 21 bases between them. The CDR3 reads CASLQEPASGQYF. CDR3 in DNA: TGTGCCAGTTTACAGGAACCTGCGAGTGGGCAGTACTTC.

CDR3 sequence reads: CATNDRGAYNSPLHF. The DNA of the CDR3 is TGCGCCACCAACGACAGGGGGGCCTATAATTCACCCCTCCACTTT. The J gene is TRBJ1-6, the V gene TRBV10-2, with TRBD1 identical over 9 bases. The CDR3 contains 15 residues. The V gene end was trimmed by 10 bases and the J gene end by 2 bases; junction bases not matched to a gene: 6. Germline V CDR1 and CDR2: WSHSY, SAAADI.

The rearrangement joins TRBV29-1 to TRBJ1-1, with 8 bases that match TRBD1. The CDR3 has 12 amino acids. J lost 6 bases, V lost 6 bases, and 6 bases had no gene match. Looked up from germline, CDR1 is SQVTM and CDR2 is ANQGSEA. The CDR3 nucleotides are TGCAGCGTGGACAGGGTTCGTGCTGAAGCTTTCTTT. Amino acid sequence: CSVDRVRAEAFF.

The rearrangement links TRBV6-5 to TRBJ2-3; 9 nucleotides line up with TRBD1. Germline values: CDR1 MNHEY, CDR2 SVGAGI. CDR3 length: 16 residues. J gave up 6 bases and V 0 bases, and 7 bases lay outside the gene matches. CDR3 sequence: CASSYSGTGIFDTQYF. Here the CDR3 DNA reads TGTGCCAGCAGTTACTCGGGGACAGGGATATTCGATACGCAGTATTTT.

This clone showed up just a few times. The chain combines TRBV6-1 with TRBJ2-2, with D tentatively TRBD1 (6 bases). Trimming stripped 2 bases from V and 0 bases from J, with 7 bases between. Germline-derived CDR1 and CDR2 are MNHNS and SASEGT. There are 15 residues in the CDR3. The CDR3 DNA is TGTGCCAGCAGTGAACCAGGGGCGAACACCGGGGAGCTGTTTTTT. This encodes CASSEPGANTGELFF.

The gene calls are TRBV4-3 and TRBJ1-1; D is undetermined. CDR1 and CDR2 from the germline V gene are LGHNA and YSLEER. Deletions cut 1 base from V and 4 bases from J, with 22 bases between. This CDR3 comprises 18 residues. The CDR3 here is CASSQVSSGEWGITEAFF. The DNA of the CDR3 is TGCGCCAGCAGCCAAGTTTCATCCGGGGAATGGGGAATCACTGAAGCTTTCTTT.

The rearrangement links TRBV6-4 to TRBJ2-2; possibly TRBD1 for D (6 bases). Between the trimmed V and J ends, which lost 6 bases and 0 bases, there was a span of 8 bases. Germline values: CDR1 MRHNA, CDR2 SNTAGT. The CDR3 runs 14 residues. The CDR3 region has the DNA TGTGCCAGCAGAAGGACAGCGAACACCGGGGAGCTGTTTTTT. Protein sequence: CASRRTANTGELFF.

This clone was detected only once. The sample holds other DNA sequences that translate to the same CDR3. The chain carries TRBV6-5 and TRBJ2-3; 10 nucleotides agree with TRBD2. V lost 5 bases, J lost 0 bases, and 2 bases stayed unmatched. Germline V gene data show CDR1 as MNHEY and CDR2 as SVGAGI. The CDR3 sequence is 15 residues long. The CDR3 loop is CASSLAGASTDTQYF. Written as DNA, the CDR3 is TGTGCCAGCAGTCTAGCGGGGGCCAGCACAGATACGCAGTATTTT.

The chain has TRBV7-6 and TRBJ2-1; D remains unclear. The CDR3 totals 12 residues. V was pared by 1 base and J by 6 bases, with 4 bases between. CDR1 is SGHVS and CDR2 is FNYEAQ in the germline V gene. The CDR3 spells CASSLDSNEQFF. CDR3 nucleotides: TGTGCCAGCAGCTTAGACAGCAATGAGCAGTTCTTC. Filled out from reference TRBV7-6 and TRBJ2-1, the complete variable domain reads GAGVSQSPRYKVTKRGQDVALRCDPISGHVSLYWYRQALGQGPEFLTYFNYEAQQDKSGLPNDRFSAERPEGSISTLTIQRTEQRDSAMYRCASSLDSNEQFFGPGTRLTVL.

This chain joins TRBV5-1 and TRBJ2-3, with 7 bases aligning to TRBD1. The CDR3 is 15 amino acids. Per the germline V gene, CDR1 is SGHRS and CDR2 is YFSETQ. V lost 1 base and J lost 4; bases outside the gene matches: 6. CDR3 in amino acids: CASSLLTGMADTQYF. DNA of the CDR3: TGCGCCAGCAGCTTGCTGACAGGGATGGCAGATACGCAGTATTTT.

V is TRBV2 and J is TRBJ2-3; 8 nucleotides agree with TRBD2. Looked up from germline, CDR1 is SNHLY and CDR2 is FYNNEI. The CDR3 totals 14 residues. With 8 bases clipped from V and 5 bases from J, the junction kept 9 bases outside the gene matches. This CDR3 is CASLRRGEGDTQYF. The CDR3 nucleotides are TGTGCCAGCCTCAGGCGGGGGGAGGGAGATACGCAGTATTTT.

The chain recombines TRBV6-6 with TRBJ1-1; D unclear. The CDR3 has 15 residues. V was trimmed by 6 bases and J by 0 bases, leaving 14 bases between them. Germline CDR1 MNHNY, CDR2 SVGAGI (reference sequence). CDR3 region: CASSNSGQLNTEAFF. As DNA, the CDR3 is TGTGCCAGCAGCAACTCTGGGCAGTTGAACACTGAAGCTTTCTTT.

This rearrangement joins TRBV30 to TRBJ1-3, with 8 nucleotides matching TRBD1. Germline V gene data show CDR1 as GTSNPN and CDR2 as SVGIG (reference sequence). This CDR3 contains 15 residues. The junction had 6 bases not matched to a gene; V was cut back by 5 bases and J by 0 bases. CDR3 amino acids: CAWGTGAFSGNTIYF. CDR3 coding DNA: TGTGCCTGGGGGACAGGTGCCTTCTCTGGAAACACCATATATTTT.

The chain uses TRBV4-1 and TRBJ2-1, with TRBD2 matching over 9 bases. The V segment lost 3 bases and the J segment 13 bases; nucleotides outside the gene matches: 10. From germline, CDR1 is MGHRA and CDR2 YSYEKL. The CDR3 has 14 amino acids. CDR3 residues: CASSQPGLAHAQFF. Written as DNA, the CDR3 is TGCGCCAGCAGCCAGCCGGGACTAGCCCATGCCCAGTTCTTC.

The chain employs TRBV5-1 and TRBJ2-3, with TRBD1 matching 7 bases. The V segment lost 0 bases and the J segment 1 base; nucleotides outside the gene matches: 8. This CDR3 is 17 amino acids long. The germline gives CDR1 SGHRS, CDR2 YFSETQ. DNA of the CDR3: TGCGCCAGCAGCTTGGGGAGAGGGGGCATGGGCACAGATACGCAGTATTTT. Protein product: CASSLGRGGMGTDTQYF.

The chain's CDR3 is CASSPGTAFNYGYTF. The CDR3 coding sequence is TGTGCCAGCAGCCCCGGGACAGCTTTTAACTATGGCTACACCTTC. The chain carries TRBV7-9 and TRBJ1-2; 7 bases fit TRBD1. The CDR3 totals 15 residues. The V and J ends lost 5 bases and 1 base, in that order; junction bases with no gene match: 7. Looked up from germline, CDR1 is SEHNR and CDR2 is FQNEAQ (reference sequence).

The chain combines TRBV11-2 with TRBJ2-6; maybe TRBD1 (6 bases). Deletions cut 5 bases from V and 2 bases from J, with 19 bases between. CDR3 length: 18 amino acids. Germline CDR1 and CDR2: SGHAT and FQNNGV. The CDR3 is CASSLRQAEYAGANVLTF. The CDR3, as DNA: TGTGCCAGCAGCCTACGACAGGCGGAGTATGCTGGGGCCAACGTCCTGACTTTC.

The rearrangement links TRBV28 to TRBJ1-1; 10 nucleotides agree with TRBD1. The CDR3 loop spans 14 amino acids. Germline assignment: CDR1 MDHEN and CDR2 SYDVKM. V trimming: 3 bases; J trimming: 5 bases; junction bases outside the gene matches: 3. The CDR3 DNA reads as TGTGCCAGCAGTTTGGGACAGGGGTATACTGAAGCTTTCTTT. Translated, it gives CASSLGQGYTEAFF.

The chain employs TRBV10-1 and TRBJ2-5, with D tentatively TRBD2 (5 bases). The DNA end lines up better with TRBJ2-7; the J call may be wrong. CDR1 and CDR2 (germline): WNHNN, SYGVQD (reference sequence). This CDR3 is 13 amino acids long. The CDR3 reads CASSVAPNYEQYF. CDR3 nucleotides: TGCGCCAGCAGTGTAGCGCCTAACTACGAGCAGTACTTC.

The J gene is TRBJ1-4, the V gene TRBV5-1, with D possibly TRBD1 on 6 matching bases. The CDR3 spans 16 residues. Per the germline V gene, CDR1 is SGHRS and CDR2 is YFSETQ. The germline V and J ends were trimmed by 2 bases and 8 bases, with 19 bases remaining between them. CDR3: CASSFGGVTGKEKLFF. DNA of the CDR3: TGCGCCAGCAGCTTTGGTGGGGTGACAGGAAAGGAAAAACTGTTTTTT. Filled out from reference TRBV5-1 and TRBJ1-4, the complete variable domain reads KAGVTQTPRYLIKTRGQQVTLSCSPISGHRSVSWYQQTPGQGLQFLFEYFSETQRNKGNFPGRFSGRQFSNSRSEMNVSTLELGDSALYLCASSFGGVTGKEKLFFGSGTQLSVL.

The chain joins TRBV5-1 to TRBJ2-7, with 7 bases lining up with TRBD1. Germline V gene data show CDR1 as SGHRS and CDR2 as YFSETQ. This CDR3 is 15 amino acids long. The V segment lost 0 bases and the J segment 2 bases; nucleotides outside the gene matches: 5. In DNA, the CDR3 is TGCGCCAGCAGCTTGGAAGGGGGCCGTACCTACGAGCAGTACTTC. Amino acid sequence: CASSLEGGRTYEQYF.

This sequence joins TRBV6-1 and TRBJ2-2; D is ambiguous. This CDR3 comprises 11 residues. V was clipped by 6 bases and J by 5 bases, with 4 bases between them. Germline CDR1 is MNHNS and CDR2 is SASEGT. The CDR3 loop is CASSLTGELFF. The CDR3 DNA reads TGTGCCAGCAGCTTGACCGGGGAGCTGTTTTTT.

This clone was seen only a few times. The chain uses TRBV18 and TRBJ2-7, with TRBD2 matching over 15 bases. Germline V lookup: CDR1 KGHSH, CDR2 LQKENI. The V gene end was trimmed by 0 bases and the J gene end by 7 bases; junction bases not matched to a gene: 1. This CDR3 region has 15 residues. CDR3 in amino acids: CASSPPGLAGGEQYF. As DNA, the CDR3 is TGTGCCAGCTCACCACCGGGACTAGCGGGGGGAGAGCAGTACTTC. Together with reference TRBV18 and TRBJ2-7, the CDR3 gives the full variable domain: NAGVMQNPRHLVRRRGQEARLRCSPMKGHSHVYWYRQLPEEGLKFMVYLQKENIIDESGMPKERFSAEFPKEGPSILRIQQVVRGDSAAYFCASSPPGLAGGEQYFGPGTRLTVT.

The chain employs TRBV5-6 and TRBJ2-3, with D possibly TRBD1 on 5 matching bases. The V gene lost 3 bases and the J gene lost 2 bases, with 19 bases spanning the gap. The CDR3 spans 17 residues. Germline V gene data show CDR1 as SGHDT and CDR2 as YYEEEE. Here the CDR3 DNA reads TGTGCCAGCAGCTCCAAACGAGGACACCTCTACACAGATACGCAGTATTTT. Protein sequence: CASSSKRGHLYTDTQYF. The full variable domain, with the rest looked up from reference TRBV5-6 and TRBJ2-3, is DAGVTQSPTHLIKTRGQQVTLRCSPKSGHDTVSWYQQALGQGPQFIFQYYEEEERQRGNFPDRFSGHQFPNYSSELNVNALLLGDSALYLCASSSKRGHLYTDTQYFGPGTRLTVL.

The genes are TRBV6-5 and TRBJ2-5; D might be TRBD1 (6 bases). Near its end, the DNA agrees better with TRBJ2-7, so the J call may be wrong. The germline V gene encodes CDR1 MNHEY and CDR2 SVGAGI. This CDR3 contains 14 residues. CDR3 coding DNA: TGTGCCAGCAGGGAGCTGGGGGCAAGCTACGAGCAGTACTTC. Translating gives CASRELGASYEQYF.

The rearrangement joins TRBV18 to TRBJ1-1; the D gene is possibly TRBD1 (6 bases). Deletions cut 6 bases from V and 1 base from J, with 12 bases between. Germline V CDR1 and CDR2: KGHSH, LQKENI. This CDR3 spans 14 amino acids. The CDR3: CASSLGQRNTEAFF. CDR3 sequence (DNA): TGTGCCAGCTCCCTCGGACAGCGGAACACTGAAGCTTTCTTT.

This clone was detected a few times. The chain uses TRBV29-1 and TRBJ2-2; 8 positions match TRBD1. Germline loops: CDR1 SQVTM, CDR2 ANQGSEA. Unmatched junction bases numbered 9, after V lost 6 bases and J lost 0 bases. The CDR3 totals 16 residues. The CDR3 nucleotides are TGCAGCGTACAGACAGGGGCGGGATCGAACACCGGGGAGCTGTTTTTT. Translated: CSVQTGAGSNTGELFF.

This chain uses TRBV7-6 with TRBJ1-1; D may be TRBD1 (6 bases). The length of the CDR3 is 15 residues. Trimming took off 5 bases at V and 1 base at J, with 14 bases between the two ends. Germline V CDR1 and CDR2: SGHVS, FNYEAQ. CDR3 nucleotide sequence: TGTGCCAGCAGCCCGAGAGGGACAACGAACACTGAAGCTTTCTTT. The encoded protein is CASSPRGTTNTEAFF.

This clone was observed a handful of times. V and J are TRBV29-1 and TRBJ2-7, with 8 bases lining up with TRBD2. The CDR3 contains 13 residues. Germline V CDR1 and CDR2: SQVTM, ANQGSEA. V lost 5 bases, J lost 6 bases, and 9 bases stayed unmatched. CDR3 DNA: TGCAGCGTTCTCCAGGGCGGGGGGTCCGAGCAGTACTTC. It yields the protein CSVLQGGGSEQYF.